This is a list of T cell receptor beta chains from one sample in a study of cytomegalovirus exposure and HLA in healthy donors. The repertoire was sequenced with immunoSEQ multiplex PCR; TCRdb's copy has only in-frame clones and lacks some. The data show roughly 130,000 clones, around 92% seen once. Sequencing was done on a sample of PBMCs. These receptors came from a man aged 30-40 years in good health and CMV-seronegative. The CDR3 runs from the conserved cysteine through the conserved F or W. The order of the fields is J gene, V gene, D gene, clone size, CDR3 protein, CDR3 DNA. A D gene is named only where the DNA matches it firmly. A row's size may be missing; if present it is once, few, many or a size class.

J: TRBJ2-1; V: TRBV5-1; D: TRBD2; size: .; CDR3: CASSTGTSGGDEQFF; DNA: TGCGCCAGCAGCACCGGGACTAGCGGGGGGGATGAGCAGTTCTTC
J: TRBJ2-6; V: TRBV7-3; D: .; size: .; CDR3: CASSLYPLSGANVLTF; DNA: TGTGCCAGCAGCTTATACCCACTCTCTGGGGCCAACGTCCTGACTTTC
J: TRBJ1-2; V: TRBV10-3; D: TRBD1; size: .; CDR3: CAPTGRDRGDTGEVGGYTF; DNA: TGTGCCCCAACCGGCCGGGACAGGGGGGATACGGGTGAGGTGGGTGGCTACACCTTC
J: TRBJ1-1; V: TRBV7-2; D: .; size: .; CDR3: CASSPGGGLRTEAFF; DNA: TGTGCCAGCAGCCCAGGCGGGGGGCTACGTACTGAAGCTTTCTTT
J: TRBJ2-7; V: TRBV19; D: .; size: .; CDR3: CASSQRRTAYEQYF; DNA: TGTGCCAGTAGTCAGAGAAGGACAGCCTACGAGCAGTACTTC
J: TRBJ2-2; V: TRBV4-3; D: TRBD1; size: .; CDR3: CASSQGRQGIGELFF; DNA: TGCGCCAGCAGCCAAGGGAGACAGGGGATCGGGGAGCTGTTTTTT
J: TRBJ1-4; V: TRBV7-6; D: TRBD1; size: .; CDR3: CASSLVGTQGEKLFF; DNA: TGTGCCAGCAGCTTAGTGGGGACACAGGGGGAAAAACTGTTTTTT
J: TRBJ2-5; V: TRBV4-3; D: TRBD1; size: .; CDR3: CASSYNTPDRGVETQYF; DNA: TGCGCCAGCAGCTACAACACGCCGGACAGGGGTGTCGAGACCCAGTACTTC
J: TRBJ1-2; V: TRBV5-1; D: TRBD1; size: .; CDR3: CASSLGTGGDGYTF; DNA: TGCGCCAGCAGCTTGGGGACAGGGGGCGATGGCTACACCTTC
J: TRBJ2-6; V: TRBV2; D: .; size: .; CDR3: CASRGGAGANVLTF; DNA: TGTGCCAGCAGGGGGGGTGCTGGGGCCAACGTCCTGACTTTC
J: TRBJ1-5; V: TRBV6-5; D: .; size: .; CDR3: CASSYTQRDEPQHF; DNA: TGTGCCAGCAGTTACACCCAGCGGGACGAGCCCCAGCATTTT
J: TRBJ2-3; V: TRBV6-4; D: TRBD2; size: .; CDR3: CASSEAGGAADTQYF; DNA: TGTGCCAGCAGTGAAGCCGGGGGGGCGGCAGATACGCAGTATTTT
J: TRBJ2-7; V: TRBV7-6; D: TRBD2; size: .; CDR3: CASSAGLEYEQYF; DNA: TGTGCCAGCAGCGCGGGACTAGAGTACGAGCAGTACTTC
J: TRBJ2-1; V: TRBV7-9; D: .; size: .; CDR3: CASSLQGNEQFF; DNA: TGTGCCAGCAGCCTACAGGGCAATGAGCAGTTCTTC
J: TRBJ1-2; V: TRBV6-1; D: TRBD1; size: .; CDR3: CASRVGQGAGYGYTF; DNA: TGTGCCAGCAGGGTAGGACAGGGGGCTGGCTATGGCTACACCTTC
J: TRBJ1-2; V: TRBV4-1; D: TRBD1; size: .; CDR3: CASSQPGQNYGYTF; DNA: TGCGCCAGCAGCCAACCGGGACAGAACTATGGCTACACCTTC
J: TRBJ2-7; V: TRBV6-5; D: .; size: .; CDR3: CASSYSHSRGNYEQYF; DNA: TGTGCCAGCAGTTACTCCCACAGTAGGGGGAACTACGAGCAGTACTTC
J: TRBJ2-7; V: TRBV11-2; D: .; size: .; CDR3: CASSFEAWAYEQYF; DNA: TGTGCCAGCAGCTTTGAGGCTTGGGCCTACGAGCAGTACTTC
J: TRBJ1-5; V: TRBV27; D: TRBD1; size: .; CDR3: CASSPDRGYNQPQHF; DNA: TGTGCCAGCAGCCCGGACAGGGGATACAATCAGCCCCAGCATTTT
J: TRBJ1-2; V: TRBV6-5; D: .; size: .; CDR3: CASSPQGRDYGYTF; DNA: TGTGCCAGCAGCCCCCAGGGTAGGGACTATGGCTACACCTTC
J: TRBJ1-5; V: TRBV15; D: .; size: .; CDR3: CATSFVPGQFNQPQHF; DNA: TGTGCCACCAGCTTTGTTCCTGGGCAGTTTAATCAGCCCCAGCATTTT
J: TRBJ2-2; V: TRBV6-5; D: .; size: .; CDR3: CASSSHRDRTGELFF; DNA: TGTGCCAGCAGTTCCCACAGGGATCGAACCGGGGAGCTGTTTTTT
J: TRBJ2-7; V: TRBV19; D: .; size: .; CDR3: CASSILGGDLYEQYF; DNA: TGTGCCAGTAGTATTCTTGGCGGTGACCTCTACGAGCAGTACTTC
J: TRBJ1-2; V: TRBV7-9; D: .; size: few; CDR3: CASSLGTAYGYTF; DNA: TGTGCCAGCAGCTTAGGGACAGCCTATGGCTACACCTTC
J: TRBJ1-6; V: TRBV6-1; D: .; size: many; CDR3: CASSAGPYNSPLHF; DNA: TGTGCCAGTAGCGCAGGCCCGTATAATTCACCCCTCCACTTT
J: TRBJ2-5; V: TRBV7-9; D: .; size: .; CDR3: CASTPQGAPQETQYF; DNA: TGTGCCAGCACCCCGCAGGGCGCCCCTCAAGAGACCCAGTACTTC
J: TRBJ1-1; V: TRBV28; D: .; size: .; CDR3: CASGGFMNTEAFF; DNA: TGTGCCAGCGGGGGGTTCATGAACACTGAAGCTTTCTTT
J: TRBJ2-3; V: TRBV5-6; D: TRBD2; size: .; CDR3: CASSLVSRGEGTQYF; DNA: TGTGCCAGCAGCTTGGTCTCTCGGGGGGAGGGTACGCAGTATTTT
J: TRBJ2-2; V: TRBV5-1; D: .; size: .; CDR3: CASKHEGPTGELFF; DNA: TGCGCCAGCAAACACGAGGGCCCCACCGGGGAGCTGTTTTTT
J: TRBJ1-4; V: TRBV13; D: .; size: .; CDR3: CASSGGQGVGEKLFF; DNA: TGTGCCAGCAGCGGGGGACAAGGAGTAGGTGAAAAACTGTTTTTT
J: TRBJ2-7; V: TRBV9; D: .; size: .; CDR3: CASSVRGSDSYEQYF; DNA: TGTGCCAGCAGCGTAAGAGGGAGCGACTCCTACGAGCAGTACTTC
J: TRBJ1-1; V: TRBV27; D: TRBD1; size: once; CDR3: CASRLGGWGTEAFF; DNA: TGTGCCAGCAGACTAGGGGGCTGGGGCACTGAAGCTTTCTTT
J: TRBJ2-1; V: TRBV19; D: TRBD2; size: .; CDR3: CASSMASAGVGEQFF; DNA: TGTGCCAGTAGTATGGCTAGCGCGGGGGTCGGTGAGCAGTTCTTC
J: TRBJ1-2; V: TRBV7-9; D: .; size: .; CDR3: CASSLLAGDYGYTF; DNA: TGTGCCAGCAGCTTATTGGCAGGGGATTATGGCTACACCTTC
J: TRBJ2-1; V: TRBV7-6; D: TRBD2; size: .; CDR3: CASSFSFAGGNEQFF; DNA: TGTGCCAGCAGCTTCTCGTTCGCGGGGGGAAATGAGCAGTTCTTC
J: TRBJ2-5; V: TRBV4-3; D: .; size: once; CDR3: CASSQGIQETQYF; DNA: TGCGCCAGCAGCCAGGGCATACAAGAGACCCAGTACTTC
J: TRBJ1-2; V: TRBV18; D: .; size: .; CDR3: CASSPRWEGVNYGYTF; DNA: TGTGCCAGCTCGCCACGGTGGGAGGGAGTTAACTATGGCTACACCTTC
J: TRBJ2-2; V: TRBV19; D: .; size: few; CDR3: CASNSAGVTGELFF; DNA: TGTGCCAGTAATTCGGCAGGGGTCACCGGGGAGCTGTTTTTT
J: TRBJ2-1; V: TRBV2; D: TRBD2; size: .; CDR3: CASNPAGGLSSYNEQFF; DNA: TGTGCCAGCAACCCAGCGGGGGGCCTAAGCTCCTACAATGAGCAGTTCTTC
J: TRBJ2-5; V: TRBV2; D: TRBD1; size: .; CDR3: CASSVDRGEETQYF; DNA: TGTGCCAGCAGCGTCGACAGGGGTGAAGAGACCCAGTACTTC
J: TRBJ2-2; V: TRBV4-2; D: .; size: .; CDR3: CASSQTGSGELFF; DNA: TGTGCCAGCAGCCAAACAGGGTCCGGGGAGCTGTTTTTT
J: TRBJ1-1; V: TRBV7-9; D: .; size: .; CDR3: CASSLAIGGNTEAFF; DNA: TGTGCCAGCAGCTTAGCGATAGGGGGGAACACTGAAGCTTTCTTT
J: TRBJ1-1; V: TRBV5-1; D: TRBD1; size: .; CDR3: CASSLRTGEAFF; DNA: TGCGCCAGCAGCTTGAGGACAGGGGAGGCTTTCTTT
J: TRBJ2-7; V: TRBV7-7; D: .; size: .; CDR3: CASSVHPGTHYEQYF; DNA: TGTGCTAGCAGCGTTCATCCCGGGACTCATTACGAGCAGTACTTC
J: TRBJ1-2; V: TRBV7-2; D: TRBD1; size: .; CDR3: CASSPGTGLGYTF; DNA: TGTGCCAGCAGCCCGGGGACAGGGCTGGGCTACACCTTC
J: TRBJ1-2; V: TRBV5-6; D: TRBD1; size: .; CDR3: CASSPVGQEAYGYTF; DNA: TGTGCCAGCAGCCCGGTTGGACAGGAAGCCTATGGCTACACCTTC
J: TRBJ1-1; V: TRBV5-1; D: .; size: .; CDR3: CASSPNGGANTEAFF; DNA: TGCGCCAGCAGCCCCAACGGGGGGGCTAACACTGAAGCTTTCTTT
J: TRBJ1-2; V: TRBV19; D: TRBD1; size: .; CDR3: CASSLGTAKLVQKGYTF; DNA: TGTGCCAGTAGTCTGGGGACAGCCAAGCTAGTCCAAAAAGGCTACACCTTC
J: TRBJ2-7; V: TRBV10-3; D: TRBD2; size: once; CDR3: CAIRQGLVDEQYF; DNA: TGTGCCATCCGGCAGGGACTAGTGGACGAGCAGTACTTC
J: TRBJ2-6; V: TRBV4-2; D: TRBD1; size: once; CDR3: CASSEDRGNSGANVLTF; DNA: TGTGCCAGCAGCGAAGACAGGGGGAACTCTGGGGCCAACGTCCTGACTTTC
J: TRBJ1-2; V: TRBV6-5; D: TRBD1; size: once; CDR3: CASTVQGHYGYTF; DNA: TGTGCCAGCACCGTACAGGGGCACTATGGCTACACCTTC
J: TRBJ1-4; V: TRBV28; D: .; size: .; CDR3: CATQASREKLFF; DNA: TGTGCCACCCAGGCGAGTCGGGAAAAACTGTTTTTT
J: TRBJ1-2; V: TRBV5-3; D: .; size: .; CDR3: CARSPSRVAYGYTF; DNA: TGTGCCAGAAGCCCGAGCAGGGTCGCCTATGGCTACACCTTC
J: TRBJ2-4; V: TRBV5-1; D: TRBD1; size: .; CDR3: CASSWTGQLNIQYF; DNA: TGCGCCAGCAGCTGGACAGGGCAACTTAACATTCAGTACTTC
J: TRBJ2-3; V: TRBV10-2; D: .; size: .; CDR3: CASSESGTEGDTQYF; DNA: TGCGCCAGCAGTGAGTCCGGGACGGAGGGAGATACGCAGTATTTT
J: TRBJ2-7; V: TRBV5-4; D: .; size: .; CDR3: CASSSGGTRYDEQYF; DNA: TGTGCCAGCAGCTCCGGAGGGACCCGATACGACGAGCAGTACTTC
J: TRBJ1-2; V: TRBV6-1; D: .; size: .; CDR3: CASHWAGVNYGYTF; DNA: TGTGCCAGCCACTGGGCAGGGGTTAACTATGGCTACACCTTC